The clone carrying this TCR beta chain was seen only a few times. Its specificity is unknown. The CDR3 consists of 14 residues. The V end was cut by 2 bases, the J end by 4 bases, with 12 bases between. Germline V gene sequence: CDR1 GTSNPN, CDR2 SVGIG (reference sequence). The entry originates in a study of beta chain features in type 1 diabetes. Each of the sorted populations had a purity greater than 95%. Study-wide results and caveats: Shortening that was moderate but significant affected the TCRB CDR3s of Type 1 diabetes patients in all four CD4+ subsets. An over-representation of cells with high TCR expression could result from cDNA sequencing. The similarity of naive, central memory and Treg TCRB repertoires appeared greater among patients than among healthy donors. Here, the possible influence of HLA type (on TCRB rearrangement) remained unresolved.

Of the isolated RNA, all was reverse transcribed, and so the sequenced material was expressed TCRB transcripts. The data were produced by immunoSEQ multiplex PCR, yet TCRdb's version contains in-frame clones alone and is incomplete. The sample comprises hundreds of thousands of clones, around 15% of which are singletons, and approximately 0.039% rests with the top ten. Sequenced material: naive CD4+ T cells from blood. The gene calls are TRBV30 and TRBJ1-5; possible D gene TRBD1, 5 bases. The clonotype was recovered from a man aged 18 to 29 with type 1 diabetes. CDR3 region: CAWSKGHSNQPQHF. The CDR3 nucleotides are TGTGCCTGGAGTAAGGGGCACTCTAATCAGCCCCAGCATTTT.